The 15 T cell receptor beta chains reported below all come from one sample, sequenced in a study of shared clonotypes between healthy human individuals (dated by TCRdb to the early 2020s). Libraries were constructed by the immunoSEQ multiplex PCR assay. TCRdb took this table from immuneACCESS and kept in-frame rearrangements with V and J called. Such tables lack part of the clones; where checked against another copy, unresolved V genes explain under half of the gap, and the rest is unexplained. Recorded for this sample are around 2.5 million clones; roughly 93% of them occurred a single time. The ten top clones hold 0.36% of the sample. The material sequenced was naive CD4+ T cells from PBMCs. Interpreted using the paper, the cell subset or site label stands for: CD45RA+ positively selected. The receptors here all came from a man aged 18 to 29 in good health. Some clones in this sample may be carry-over from other donors' samples.

CDR3 residues: CASRGITEAFF. DNA for the CDR3: TGTGCCAGCAGGGGTATCACTGAAGCTTTCTTT. The chain links TRBV6-6 to TRBJ1-1; D gene uncertain. This CDR3 has 11 amino acids. Germline V CDR1 and CDR2: MNHNY, SVGAGI (reference sequence). V was shortened by 6 bases and J by 4 bases, with 6 bases between the two germline ends.

V gene TRBV7-9 combines with J gene TRBJ1-2; a weak D match, TRBD1 (5 bases). The CDR3 totals 15 residues. V dropped 3 bases and J dropped 2 bases, with 13 bases sitting between them. Germline CDR1 SEHNR, CDR2 FQNEAQ (reference sequence). CDR3 in DNA: TGTGCCAGCAGCTTGTTCCAGGGCTCGAACTATGGCTACACCTTC. Its protein is CASSLFQGSNYGYTF.

The rearrangement links TRBV28 to TRBJ1-4; D is uncertain. The CDR3 consists of 15 residues. Germline V gives CDR1 MDHEN, CDR2 SYDVKM. The ends were cut back, 2 bases at V and 2 bases at J, with 9 bases in the middle. The CDR3 DNA is TGTGCCAGCAGTTTAGGAGACCGCACTAATGAAAAACTGTTTTTT. Its translation is CASSLGDRTNEKLFF.

As regards this clone: The same CDR3 can be traced to other DNA sequences in this sample. This chain joins TRBV5-6 and TRBJ2-1, with 7 positions matching TRBD2. Trimming removed 2 bases from V and 4 bases from J; junction bases left unmatched: 6. Germline lookup yields CDR1 SGHDT and CDR2 YYEEEE. This CDR3 has 15 amino acids. The CDR3 DNA follows: TGTGCCAGCAGCTTAGAGGGAGGGCCTTACAATGAGCAGTTCTTC. It encodes CASSLEGGPYNEQFF.

This chain joins TRBV9 and TRBJ2-2; possible D gene TRBD1, 7 bases. Germline loops: CDR1 SGDLS, CDR2 YYNGEE. Trimming took off 4 bases at V and 4 bases at J, with 20 bases between the two ends. The CDR3 length is 17 residues. As DNA, the CDR3 is TGTGCCAGCAGCTCAGGGGGGCGGTTTTTTTCCACCGGGGAGCTGTTTTTT. This gives the protein CASSSGGRFFSTGELFF.

The chain joins TRBV5-1 to TRBJ2-2; TRBD1 is a possible D gene (6 bases). The CDR3 totals 15 residues. The V gene lost 3 bases and the J gene lost 2 bases, with 11 bases spanning the gap. Germline V gene lookup returns CDR1 SGHRS and CDR2 YFSETQ. The CDR3 sequence is CASSSRGHNTGELFF. The DNA of the CDR3 is TGCGCCAGCAGCTCTAGGGGACATAACACCGGGGAGCTGTTTTTT. The full variable domain, in which reference TRBV5-1 and TRBJ2-2 provide the parts outside the CDR3, is KAGVTQTPRYLIKTRGQQVTLSCSPISGHRSVSWYQQTPGQGLQFLFEYFSETQRNKGNFPGRFSGRQFSNSRSEMNVSTLELGDSALYLCASSSRGHNTGELFFGEGSRLTVL.

The CDR3 loop is CASSRGQGVWYEQYF. The CDR3 coding sequence is TGTGCCAGCAGTCGGGGACAGGGTGTGTGGTACGAGCAGTACTTC. The chain is built from TRBV28 and TRBJ2-7, with 9 positions matching TRBD1. CDR1 is MDHEN, CDR2 SYDVKM, per germline. V lost 5 bases and J lost 4; bases outside the gene matches: 9. The CDR3 extends over 15 amino acids.

Turning to this clone: It is unclear where the CDR3 begins or ends on the DNA, so no DNA is shown, and the CDR3 is as TCRdb lists it. The chain combines TRBV18 with TRBJ2-3; TRBD2, the D gene given by the table, was not confirmed from the DNA. The CDR3 contains 18 residues when both ends are counted. CDR1 is KGHSH and CDR2 is LQKENI in the germline V gene. CDR3 protein: CASSPVLRRDPSTDTQYF.

J is TRBJ2-1 and V is TRBV5-4, with 7 bases that match TRBD2. V lost 4 bases, J lost 8 bases, and 12 bases stayed unmatched. The CDR3 loop spans 15 amino acids. Germline V gives CDR1 SGHNT, CDR2 YYREEE (reference sequence). CDR3 in amino acids: CASSAGTNHLDEQFF. The CDR3 coding sequence is TGTGCCAGCAGCGCAGGGACTAACCATCTTGATGAGCAGTTCTTC.

The chain combines TRBV6-6 with TRBJ2-1, with D perhaps TRBD1 or TRBD2 (5 bases each). Deletions cut 5 bases from V and 10 bases from J, with 24 bases between. Germline-derived CDR1 and CDR2 are MNHNY and SVGAGI (reference sequence). This CDR3 comprises 16 residues. The CDR3, as DNA: TGTGCCAGCAGTCCTCAGCGGCAAGGGGTGTCAGAGGAGCAGTTCTTC. This gives the protein CASSPQRQGVSEEQFF.

The J gene is TRBJ2-1, the V gene TRBV10-3; 8 nucleotides match TRBD2. Germline CDR1 is ENHRY and CDR2 is SYGVKD. The CDR3 contains 15 residues. With 4 bases clipped from V and 1 base from J, the junction kept 3 bases outside the gene matches. CDR3 protein: CAISGLAGSYNEQFF. The CDR3 region has the DNA TGTGCCATCAGTGGATTAGCGGGATCCTACAATGAGCAGTTCTTC.

The rearrangement uses TRBV14 and TRBJ1-4; D uncertain. Trimming pared 6 bases from V and 3 bases from J, leaving 11 bases between. From germline, CDR1 is SGHDN and CDR2 FVKESK. This CDR3 has 14 residues. The CDR3 sequence: CASRRTASNEKLFF. CDR3 nucleotide sequence: TGTGCCAGCAGACGGACGGCCTCTAATGAAAAACTGTTTTTT.

This clone was picked up one time. This chain joins TRBV2 and TRBJ2-3; 9 bases are shared with TRBD2. Germline CDR1 and CDR2: SNHLY and FYNNEI. The CDR3 length is 15 residues. With 6 bases clipped from V and 4 bases from J, the junction kept 8 bases outside the gene matches. This chain's CDR3 is CASRKGLATADTQYF. The CDR3 DNA sequence: TGTGCCAGCAGGAAGGGACTAGCTACCGCAGATACGCAGTATTTT.

The chain is built from TRBV29-1 and TRBJ2-3; no clear D gene. Germline V gives CDR1 SQVTM, CDR2 ANQGSEA. V dropped 3 bases and J dropped 2 bases, with 9 bases sitting between them. The CDR3 sequence is 13 residues long. Here the CDR3 reads CSVDGQITDTQYF. The CDR3 nucleotides read TGCAGCGTTGACGGGCAGATCACAGATACGCAGTATTTT.

The rearrangement joins TRBV5-4 to TRBJ2-5, with D unresolved. This CDR3 has 13 residues. CDR1 is SGHNT, CDR2 YYREEE, per germline (reference sequence). Trimming pared 0 bases from V and 5 bases from J, leaving 8 bases between. Here the CDR3 reads CASSLVPAETQYF. In DNA form, the CDR3 reads TGTGCCAGCAGCTTGGTTCCGGCGGAGACCCAGTACTTC.